This note documents a single TCR beta chain sequence. The target antigen is unknown. CD45RO/CCR7/CD25/CD127/CD95/CD27 staining was used to isolate CD4+ naive, central memory, regulatory and stem cell-like memory cells by sorting. The V gene's germline CDR1 is SGHAT and CDR2 FQDESV (reference sequence). This CDR3 comprises 14 residues. Trimming removed 5 bases from V and 1 base from J, with 11 bases in between. Sequencing targeted expressed TCRB transcripts, as all isolated RNA had been reverse transcribed. The protocol was immunoSEQ multiplex PCR, while the TCRdb copy is restricted to in-frame clones and leaves out a portion. This table has under 200,000 clones, about 8.1% appearing once. The data derive from a study of beta chain features in type 1 diabetes. Study conclusions and caveats: Patients showed naive, central memory and Treg TCRB repertoires that appeared more similar than those of healthy donors. Equally in patients and controls, PCR might preferentially amplify shorter templates. For Type 1 diabetes patients, all four CD4+ subsets carried TCRB CDR3s that were moderately but significantly shorter.

The TCR originated in a man between 18 and 35 years old in good health. Sequencing input: central memory CD4+ T cells from blood. The rearrangement joins TRBV11-1 to TRBJ1-1; the D is unclear. The CDR3 loop is CASSGRVANTEAFF. In DNA form, the CDR3 reads TGTGCCAGCAGCGGTAGAGTCGCGAACACTGAAGCTTTCTTT.